One sample yielded the 9 T cell receptor beta chains listed below, sequenced in a study of CD4 T cells in relation to SARS-CoV-2 and coronaviruses. The protocol was immunoSEQ multiplex PCR, while the TCRdb copy is restricted to in-frame clones and leaves out a portion. The table lists about 70,000 clones, over 80% of them singletons. The unexposed donors gave CD4+ T cells in about 2011-2019, prior to COVID-19. The sample was memory CD4+ T cells from PBMCs. The receptors were gathered from a human donor in good health.

The chain carries TRBV5-1 and TRBJ2-3; D possibly uses TRBD1 or TRBD2 (5 bases each). Per the germline V gene, CDR1 is SGHRS and CDR2 is YFSETQ. The ends were cut back, 4 bases at V and 1 base at J, with 16 bases in the middle. The CDR3 length is 16 residues. In nucleotides, the CDR3 is TGCGCCAGCAGCCCGGGGCTAGCCTCTGGCACAGATACGCAGTATTTT. As protein: CASSPGLASGTDTQYF.

The chain has TRBV5-1 and TRBJ1-2; TRBD1 matches at 7 bases. CDR1 SGHRS and CDR2 YFSETQ come from the germline V gene. The CDR3 has 13 residues. The V gene end was trimmed by 5 bases and the J gene end by 6 bases; junction bases not matched to a gene: 7. The CDR3 nucleotides are TGCGCCAGCAGTTTTGAGACAGGGAATGGCTACACCTTC. As protein: CASSFETGNGYTF.

The V call is TRBV3-1 (or the pseudogene TRBV3-2), the J call TRBJ2-3; D remains unclear. V lost 4 bases, J lost 6 bases, and 8 bases lay in between. The CDR3 runs to 12 residues. Germline loops: CDR1 LGHDT, CDR2 YNNKEL (reference sequence). The CDR3 reads CASSRFDDTQYF. DNA for the CDR3: TGTGCCAGCAGCCGGTTTGACGATACGCAGTATTTT.

The J gene is TRBJ1-5, the V gene TRBV7-2, with no clear D. CDR3 length: 17 amino acids. Germline assignment: CDR1 SGHTA and CDR2 FQGNSA. V lost 3 bases to trimming and J lost 5 bases, with 20 bases between them. The CDR3, as DNA: TGTGCCAGCAGCTTTGGAGGTTTTACACCACGGGATCAGCCCCAGCATTTT. Translated, it gives CASSFGGFTPRDQPQHF.

This clone was seen only once. This chain links TRBV5-4 with TRBJ2-2; TRBD1 agrees at 7 bases. The germline gives CDR1 SGHNT, CDR2 YYREEE (reference sequence). Unmatched junction bases numbered 3, after V lost 4 bases and J lost 0 bases. The CDR3 runs 15 residues. The CDR3 sequence is CASSPGTANTGELFF. CDR3 bases: TGTGCCAGCAGCCCCGGGACAGCGAACACCGGGGAGCTGTTTTTT.

V is TRBV13 and J is TRBJ1-2; D remains ambiguous. V lost 2 bases to trimming and J lost 5 bases, with 9 bases between them. Germline loops: CDR1 PRHDT, CDR2 FYEKMQ (reference sequence). The CDR3 extends over 13 amino acids. CDR3 DNA: TGTGCCAGCAGCTTAAACGAGAGGTATGGCTACACCTTC. It encodes CASSLNERYGYTF.

This clone was recorded a few times. The chain employs TRBV10-1 and TRBJ1-2; 8 nucleotides agree with TRBD1. V lost 5 bases and J lost 5; bases outside the gene matches: 4. CDR1 WNHNN and CDR2 SYGVQD come from the germline V gene (reference sequence). This CDR3 comprises 13 residues. The CDR3 protein is CASSFGQGYGYTF. CDR3 bases: TGCGCCAGCAGTTTTGGACAGGGATATGGCTACACCTTC.

V and J are TRBV9 and TRBJ2-5; D remains unclear. Germline V gene data show CDR1 as SGDLS and CDR2 as YYNGEE. V lost 2 bases, J lost 5 bases, and 10 bases lay in between. CDR3 size: 13 residues. The CDR3 DNA is TGTGCCAGCAGCGTGGGCATTCGGGAGACCCAGTACTTC. This encodes CASSVGIRETQYF.

This chain links TRBV5-6 with TRBJ2-3; the match to TRBD1 covers 7 bases. V dropped 1 base and J dropped 5; count of bases not matched to a gene: 10. CDR3 length: 16 residues. Germline lookup yields CDR1 SGHDT and CDR2 YYEEEE. The chain's CDR3 is CASSLRVVTGQDTQYF. CDR3 coding DNA: TGTGCCAGCAGCTTGCGGGTTGTGACAGGGCAAGATACGCAGTATTTT.